The TCR beta chain under discussion was sequenced for a study of blood T cell repertoires in COVID-19. Germline V CDR1 and CDR2: SGHRS, YFSETQ. The CDR3 has 14 amino acids. Trimming at V came to 3 bases and at J to 2 bases, leaving 4 bases not matched to a gene. Some clones are missing from TCRdb's copy, which holds only in-frame ones; the method was immunoSEQ multiplex PCR. The profile shows nearly 15,000 clones, 80% to 90% of them singletons. Source material: peripheral blood. The chain recombines TRBV5-1 with TRBJ1-1; 7 positions match TRBD1. The receptor's source is a human donor in a cohort sampled during active COVID-19. CDR3 protein: CASSSGTANTEAFF. The CDR3 DNA reads TGCGCCAGCAGCTCCGGGACAGCCAACACTGAAGCTTTCTTT.